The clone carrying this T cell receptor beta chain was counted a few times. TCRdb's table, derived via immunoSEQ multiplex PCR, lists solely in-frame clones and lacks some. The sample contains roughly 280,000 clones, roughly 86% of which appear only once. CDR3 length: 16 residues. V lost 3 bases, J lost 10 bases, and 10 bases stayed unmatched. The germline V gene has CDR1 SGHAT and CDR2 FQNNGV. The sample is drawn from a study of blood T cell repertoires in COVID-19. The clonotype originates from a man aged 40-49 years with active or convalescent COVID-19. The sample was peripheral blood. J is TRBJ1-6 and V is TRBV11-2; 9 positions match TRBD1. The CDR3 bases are TGTGCCAGCAGCTTTTCCGGGACAGGGCTCGGATCACCCCTCCACTTT. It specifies CASSFSGTGLGSPLHF. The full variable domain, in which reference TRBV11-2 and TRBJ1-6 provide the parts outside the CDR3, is EAGVAQSPRYKIIEKRQSVAFWCNPISGHATLYWYQQILGQGPKLLIQFQNNGVVDDSQLPKDRFSAERLKGVDSTLKIQPAKLEDSAVYLCASSFSGTGLGSPLHFGNGTRLTVT.